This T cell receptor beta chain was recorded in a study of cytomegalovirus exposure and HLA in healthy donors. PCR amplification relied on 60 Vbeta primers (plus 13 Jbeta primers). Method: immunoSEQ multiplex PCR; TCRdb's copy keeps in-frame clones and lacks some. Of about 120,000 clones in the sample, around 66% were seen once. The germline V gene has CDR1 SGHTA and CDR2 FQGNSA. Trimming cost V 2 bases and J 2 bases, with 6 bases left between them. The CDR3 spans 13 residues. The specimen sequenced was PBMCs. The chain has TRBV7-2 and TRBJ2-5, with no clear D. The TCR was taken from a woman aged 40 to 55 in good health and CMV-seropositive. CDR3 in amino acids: CASSLQRQETQYF. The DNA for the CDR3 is TGTGCCAGCAGCTTACAGCGTCAAGAGACCCAGTACTTC.